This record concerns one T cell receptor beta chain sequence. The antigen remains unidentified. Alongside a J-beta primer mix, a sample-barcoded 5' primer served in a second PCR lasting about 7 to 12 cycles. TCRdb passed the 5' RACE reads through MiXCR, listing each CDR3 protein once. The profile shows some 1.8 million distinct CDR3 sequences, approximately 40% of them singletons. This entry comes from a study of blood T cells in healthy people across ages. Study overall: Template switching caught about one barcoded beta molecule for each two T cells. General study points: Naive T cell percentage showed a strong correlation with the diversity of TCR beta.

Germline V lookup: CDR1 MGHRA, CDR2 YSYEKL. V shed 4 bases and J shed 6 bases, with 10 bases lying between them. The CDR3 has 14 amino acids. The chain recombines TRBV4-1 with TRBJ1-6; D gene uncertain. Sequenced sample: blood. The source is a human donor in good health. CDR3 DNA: TGCGCCAGCAGCCCAGGCCATGCTAATTCACCCCTCCACTTT. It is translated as CASSPGHANSPLHF.